Presented here are 13 T cell receptor beta chains from one specimen sequenced in a study of early T cells in non-severe SARS-CoV-2 infection. TCRdb re-called the 5' RACE reads through MiXCR, storing one row per CDR3 protein. The sample shows under 85,000 distinct CDR3 sequences, approximately 5% of them seen only once. Material: whole blood, obtained at baseline. Receptors were obtained from an adult who was a healthcare worker with PCR-confirmed SARS-CoV-2 infection or an uninfected control (not recorded which).

This clonotype appeared many times. The chain is built from TRBV5-1 and TRBJ2-1, with 11 bases matching TRBD2. The CDR3 runs to 13 residues. J was trimmed by 6 bases and V by 7 bases; bases with no gene match: 3. Germline assignment: CDR1 SGHRS and CDR2 YFSETQ. CDR3: CASGLAGSNEQFF. CDR3 DNA: TGCGCCAGCGGACTAGCGGGTTCCAATGAGCAGTTCTTC.

This chain uses TRBV28 with TRBJ1-1, with D perhaps matching TRBD1 (6 bases). The germline V gene encodes CDR1 MDHEN and CDR2 SYDVKM. V shed 5 bases and J shed 6 bases, with 16 bases lying between them. The CDR3 is made up of 14 amino acids. The CDR3 DNA sequence: TGTGCCAGCAGTCGCACACAGGGAGTCGCTGAAGCTTTCTTT. Protein sequence: CASSRTQGVAEAFF.

This clonotype was observed at least ten times. The chain recombines TRBV12-3 or TRBV12-4 with TRBJ2-1, with no clear D. The V end lost 6 bases, the J end lost 7 bases, and 10 bases lay between the germline ends. The CDR3 length is 12 residues. The DNA for the CDR3 is TGTGCCAGCAGCCGTGGTTTGAATGAGCAGTTCTTC. Translated, it gives CASSRGLNEQFF.

This chain connects TRBV7-9 to TRBJ2-3; perhaps D is TRBD1 or TRBD2 (5 bases each). This CDR3 is built from 14 residues. The germline V gene has CDR1 SEHNR and CDR2 FQNEAQ (reference sequence). Trimming removed 5 bases at V and 3 bases at J, with 12 bases between. The CDR3 region is CASSPGSGTDTQYF. The CDR3 bases are TGTGCCAGCAGCCCAGGGAGTGGAACAGATACGCAGTATTTT.

The chain joins TRBV7-6 to TRBJ2-2; 7 bases agree with TRBD1. The CDR3 is 13 amino acids. Trimming took 4 bases from V and 6 from J; bases not matched to a gene: 2. CDR1 is SGHVS and CDR2 is FNYEAQ in the germline V gene. The CDR3 nucleotides are TGTGCCAGCAGCTCCACAGGGGCCGGGGAGCTGTTTTTT. Translating gives CASSSTGAGELFF. The variable domain in full, completed from reference TRBV7-6 and TRBJ2-2, reads GAGVSQSPRYKVTKRGQDVALRCDPISGHVSLYWYRQALGQGPEFLTYFNYEAQQDKSGLPNDRFSAERPEGSISTLTIQRTEQRDSAMYRCASSSTGAGELFFGEGSRLTVL.

This clonotype has ten or more counts. The chain uses TRBV6-6 and TRBJ2-1; D is ambiguous. The V end was cut by 7 bases, the J end by 6 bases, with 22 bases between. This CDR3 is built from 16 residues. Germline V gene sequence: CDR1 MNHNY, CDR2 SVGAGI (reference sequence). The CDR3 DNA reads as TGTGCCAGCACCCTCGCCGGCTCCCGACCGGGCAATGAGCAGTTCTTC. This codes for CASTLAGSRPGNEQFF.

This clonotype came up many times. The chain employs TRBV5-6 and TRBJ2-3, with D possibly being TRBD2 (6 bases). This CDR3 has 16 residues. CDR1 and CDR2 (germline): SGHDT, YYEEEE. V shed 4 bases and J shed 1 base, with 16 bases lying between them. The CDR3 spells CASSKYSGSRTDTQYF. The CDR3 DNA is TGTGCCAGCAGCAAGTATAGCGGTTCGCGCACAGATACGCAGTATTTT.

This clonotype has ten or more counts. The chain combines TRBV12-5 with TRBJ2-2; TRBD1 matches 7 bases. Unmatched junction bases numbered 7, after V lost 4 bases and J lost 2 bases. Germline V CDR1 and CDR2: LGHNT, FRNRAP. The CDR3 runs to 16 residues. CDR3 DNA sequence: TGTGCTAGTGGTTCCTACAGGGGAGTAAACACCGGGGAGCTGTTTTTT. Its protein product is CASGSYRGVNTGELFF.

This clonotype was seen ten or more times. The chain employs TRBV25-1 and TRBJ2-2; D not certain. Germline V gene sequence: CDR1 MGHDK, CDR2 SYGVNS. V dropped 4 bases and J dropped 0 bases, with 6 bases sitting between them. The CDR3 runs to 14 residues. CDR3 residues: CASSGNPNTGELFF. The CDR3 DNA sequence: TGTGCCAGCAGTGGAAATCCGAACACCGGGGAGCTGTTTTTT.

This clonotype came up a few times. The CDR3 DNA is TGTGCCAGCAGTGATGGTAGCGGCACAGATACGCAGTATTTT. Translated, it gives CASSDGSGTDTQYF. The J gene is TRBJ2-3, the V gene TRBV25-1; D may be TRBD2 (5 bases). V was trimmed by 3 bases and J by 1 base, leaving 8 bases between them. The germline V gene encodes CDR1 MGHDK and CDR2 SYGVNS. This CDR3 has 14 amino acids.

This clonotype has only one observation. A much larger clone lies a single base off, so this may be a read error. The rearrangement joins TRBV20-1 to TRBJ2-3; D may be TRBD2 (6 bases). Germline CDR1 and CDR2: DFQATT and SNEGSKA (reference sequence). V lost 0 bases, J lost 6 bases, and 19 bases lay in between. The CDR3 totals 16 residues. The chain's CDR3 is CSAREGTSRRVDTQYF. The CDR3 nucleotides read TGCAGTGCTAGAGAAGGAACTAGCAGGAGAGTTGATACGCAGTATTTT.

This clonotype was seen at least ten times. The rearrangement uses TRBV29-1 and TRBJ2-4, with no clear D. Trimming stripped 4 bases from V and 3 bases from J, with 10 bases between. The germline CDR1 and CDR2 sequences are SQVTM and ANQGSEA. The CDR3 runs 13 residues. The CDR3 DNA reads as TGCAGCGTTGTGAAGGGTGACAAAAACATTCAGTACTTC. As protein: CSVVKGDKNIQYF. Full variable domain (outside the CDR3, taken from reference TRBV29-1 and TRBJ2-4): SAVISQKPSRDICQRGTSLTIQCQVDSQVTMMFWYRQQPGQSLTLIATANQGSEATYESGFVIDKFPISRPNLTFSTLTVSNMSPEDSSIYLCSVVKGDKNIQYFGAGTRLSVL.

This clonotype appeared a few times. The chain uses TRBV30 and TRBJ2-3; 9 nucleotides match TRBD2. J was trimmed by 6 bases and V by 1 base; bases with no gene match: 8. The CDR3 length is 15 residues. The germline V gene encodes CDR1 GTSNPN and CDR2 SVGIG (reference sequence). This chain's CDR3 is CAWSEGGRERDTQYF. Here the CDR3 DNA reads TGTGCCTGGAGTGAAGGCGGGAGGGAGAGGGATACGCAGTATTTT.